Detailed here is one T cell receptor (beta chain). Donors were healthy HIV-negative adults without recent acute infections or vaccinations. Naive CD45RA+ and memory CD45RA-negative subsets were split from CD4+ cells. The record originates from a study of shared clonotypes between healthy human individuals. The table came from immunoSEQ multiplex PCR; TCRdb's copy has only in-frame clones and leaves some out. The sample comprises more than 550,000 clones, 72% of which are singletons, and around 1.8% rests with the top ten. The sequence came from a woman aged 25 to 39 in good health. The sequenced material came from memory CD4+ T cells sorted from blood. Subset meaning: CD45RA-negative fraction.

Here the CDR3 reads CASSLPSGRGYTF. The CDR3 region has the DNA TGTGCCAGCAGTTTACCTTCGGGGAGGGGCTACACCTTC. V gene TRBV27 combines with J gene TRBJ1-2; D call uncertain. The CDR3 spans 13 residues. Germline values: CDR1 MNHEY, CDR2 SMNVEV (reference sequence). V was shortened by 2 bases and J by 8 bases, with 12 bases between the two germline ends.